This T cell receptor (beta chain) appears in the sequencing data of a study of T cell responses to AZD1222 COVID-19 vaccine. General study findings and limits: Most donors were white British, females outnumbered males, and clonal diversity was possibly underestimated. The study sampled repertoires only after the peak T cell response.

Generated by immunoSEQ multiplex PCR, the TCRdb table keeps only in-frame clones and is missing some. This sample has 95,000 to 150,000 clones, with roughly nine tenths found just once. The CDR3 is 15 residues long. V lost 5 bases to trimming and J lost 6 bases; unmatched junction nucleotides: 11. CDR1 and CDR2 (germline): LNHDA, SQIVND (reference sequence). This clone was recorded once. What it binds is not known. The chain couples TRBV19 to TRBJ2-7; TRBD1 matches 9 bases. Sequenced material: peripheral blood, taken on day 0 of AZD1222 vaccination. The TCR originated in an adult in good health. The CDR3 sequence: CASSSRPGQGSEQYF. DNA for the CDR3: TGTGCCAGTAGTTCCCGACCGGGACAGGGTAGCGAGCAGTACTTC. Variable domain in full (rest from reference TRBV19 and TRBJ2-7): DGGITQSPKYLFRKEGQNVTLSCEQNLNHDAMYWYRQDPGQGLRLIYYSQIVNDFQKGDIAEGYSVSREKKESFPLTVTSAQKNPTAFYLCASSSRPGQGSEQYFGPGTRLTVT.